This entry lists 12 T cell receptor beta chains sequenced from one sample in a study of Graves' ophthalmopathy and Graves' hyperthyroidism. Amplifying from RNA transcripts, the study obtained TCR beta CDR3 regions. The library came from an HTBI-primed first-round RT-PCR and a second-round multiplex PCR. MiXCR, applied by TCRdb to the multiplex PCR reads, yields one record per CDR3 protein. The top ten hold 1.6% of the sample, which has roughly 400,000 distinct CDR3 sequences, about a sixth seen once. Sequencing was done on a sample of peripheral blood. Receptor source: a young woman with Graves' ophthalmopathy.

Many counts were recorded for this clonotype. The V gene is TRBV20-1, the J gene TRBJ2-7; D unresolved. This CDR3 has 12 residues. V lost 3 bases, J lost 3 bases, and 9 bases lay in between. The germline CDR1 and CDR2 sequences are DFQATT and SNEGSKA (reference sequence). CDR3 residues: CSASHQDYEQYF. The CDR3 DNA sequence: TGCAGTGCTAGCCACCAGGACTACGAGCAGTACTTC.

This clonotype was seen repeatedly, ten times or more. CDR3 loop: CASSRDRGDETQYF. The CDR3 DNA sequence: TGCGCCAGCAGCCGTGACAGGGGAGATGAGACCCAGTACTTC. The rearrangement links TRBV5-1 to TRBJ2-5; TRBD1 agrees at 8 bases. V dropped 4 bases and J dropped 5; count of bases not matched to a gene: 7. CDR3 length: 14 residues. The germline CDR1 and CDR2 sequences are SGHRS and YFSETQ.

Many counts were recorded for this clonotype. The V and J genes are TRBV7-9 and TRBJ1-6, with D perhaps TRBD1 (5 bases). Germline CDR1 and CDR2: SEHNR and FQNEAQ (reference sequence). Trimming removed 5 bases from V and 13 bases from J, with 18 bases in between. This CDR3 has 14 residues. The CDR3 DNA sequence: TGTGCCAGCAGCCCGAGGGACGGCGATGATCCCCTCCACTTT. Translation gives CASSPRDGDDPLHF.

The rearrangement links TRBV28 to TRBJ1-2; 7 bases are shared with TRBD1. Germline CDR1 and CDR2: MDHEN and SYDVKM. With 5 bases clipped from V and 4 bases from J, the junction kept 7 bases outside the gene matches. This CDR3 spans 14 amino acids. CDR3 in amino acids: CASSLGDSGYGYTF. Written as DNA, the CDR3 is TGTGCCAGCAGTCTCGGGGACAGTGGCTATGGCTACACCTTC.

At least ten counts were recorded for this clonotype. The chain has TRBV4-2 and TRBJ1-1, with D possibly being TRBD1 (6 bases). The length of the CDR3 is 15 residues. V was clipped by 4 bases and J by 7 bases, with 19 bases between them. Germline V gene sequence: CDR1 LGHNA, CDR2 YNFKEQ. DNA for the CDR3: TGTGCCAGCAGCCTCGTCAGGGAGGGACACGGTGAAGCTTTCTTT. Its translation: CASSLVREGHGEAFF.

This clonotype was found many times. The chain carries TRBV10-2 and TRBJ1-2; D call uncertain. V gave up 5 bases and J gave up 2 bases, with 15 bases separating them. The CDR3 has 15 amino acids. Germline CDR1 and CDR2: WSHSY and SAAADI. This CDR3 reads CASSISQVNNYGYTF. In DNA, the CDR3 is TGCGCCAGCAGTATCAGTCAGGTGAACAACTATGGCTACACCTTC.

This clonotype has a count of ten or more. This chain joins TRBV28 and TRBJ2-7, with no clear D. Germline V gene data show CDR1 as MDHEN and CDR2 as SYDVKM. The germline V and J ends were trimmed by 8 bases and 6 bases, with 8 bases remaining between them. The CDR3 spans 10 residues. Written as DNA, the CDR3 is TGTGCCAGCGGGTCCCGCGAGCAGTACTTC. Residues: CASGSREQYF.

This clonotype was picked up many times. The chain combines TRBV6-5 with TRBJ1-1; D is undetermined. The ends were cut back, 5 bases at V and 7 bases at J, with 17 bases in the middle. The CDR3 covers 14 residues. Per the germline V gene, CDR1 is MNHEY and CDR2 is SVGAGI. In nucleotides, the CDR3 is TGTGCCAGCAGTCCCTCGAGAGGGTCCGGTGAAGCTTTCTTT. Residues: CASSPSRGSGEAFF.

This clonotype was seen ten or more times. The V gene is TRBV6-5, the J gene TRBJ2-7; D is perhaps TRBD2 (5 bases). CDR1 and CDR2 from the germline V gene are MNHEY and SVGAGI. This CDR3 is 16 amino acids long. Trimming left V 5 bases short and J 7 bases short, with 24 bases between. The CDR3 coding sequence is TGTGCCAGCAGTCACCCCGGAGCTAGCTCGATGGAAGAGCAGTACTTC. Amino acid sequence: CASSHPGASSMEEQYF.

This clonotype was counted many times. The rearrangement joins TRBV19 to TRBJ2-7, with 11 bases that match TRBD2. The germline gives CDR1 LNHDA, CDR2 SQIVND (reference sequence). V was clipped by 4 bases and J by 2 bases; unmatched bases: 4. The CDR3 spans 15 residues. In nucleotides, the CDR3 is TGTGCCAGTAGTACGATAGCGGGAGGGCCCTACGAGCAGTACTTC. This translates into CASSTIAGGPYEQYF.

This clonotype was picked up many times. This chain uses TRBV7-2 with TRBJ1-6; 7 bases line up with TRBD1. After removal of 7 bases from V and 4 bases from J, the junction contained 10 bases not matched to a gene. Germline CDR1 and CDR2: SGHTA and FQGNSA. The CDR3 sequence is 16 residues long. The CDR3 is CASTLGQSVYNSPLHF. The CDR3 DNA follows: TGTGCCAGCACCTTGGGACAGTCTGTTTATAATTCACCCCTCCACTTT.

This chain links TRBV19 with TRBJ2-7; 9 bases are shared with TRBD1. Per germline, CDR1 LNHDA and CDR2 SQIVND (reference sequence). This CDR3 spans 15 amino acids. Trimming cost V 1 base and J 6 bases; bases outside gene matches: 7. DNA for the CDR3: TGTGCCAGTAGTATAGTCGACAGGGGGAACGGCGAGCAGTACTTC. The encoded protein is CASSIVDRGNGEQYF.